This T cell receptor beta chain comes out of a study of shared T cell receptors in the human thymus. This clone occurred once. Assay used: immunoSEQ multiplex PCR; TCRdb lists only in-frame clones, some missing. The sample consists of 700,000 or so clones, approximately 83% of them appearing once. The J segment lost 2 bases and the V segment lost 7 bases, leaving 6 bases of the junction unmatched. The CDR3 totals 14 residues. The V gene's germline CDR1 is LNHDA and CDR2 SQIVND (reference sequence). These data were likewise used in another study, on human thymus T cells. This second report adds: Those donating were healthy Finnish infants in corrective surgery for congenital heart defects. Resections that were taken during corrective heart surgery supplied the thymus tissue. Unrelated individuals were reported by related research to share highly overlapping thymic repertoires.

The sequenced sample was thymocytes. V usage is TRBV19 and J usage is TRBJ2-3; TRBD2 matches at 7 bases. The TCR comes from a girl under three years old with a congenital heart defect. In DNA, the CDR3 is TGTGCCAGTACAACGGGGGGATCCACAGATACGCAGTATTTT. It translates to CASTTGGSTDTQYF.